This T cell receptor (beta chain) is from a study of cytomegalovirus exposure and HLA in healthy donors. The study, taken as a whole, reports: A few of the chains that were CMV-associated were confirmed in vitro to be specific for CMV antigens. Several of the most significant clusters appeared, in a later analysis, to be linked to common viral pathogens. TCR beta chains numbering 150 to 200 were designated cytomegalovirus-associated. Most sequenced TCRs were rare (though some public TCRs occurred in many donors).

This clone showed up just once. Its target is not known. This CDR3 is 16 amino acids long. Trimming removed 0 bases at V and 4 bases at J, with 16 bases between. The V gene's germline CDR1 is SGHRS and CDR2 YFSETQ. The PCR contained 60 Vbeta and 13 Jbeta primers. Generated by immunoSEQ multiplex PCR, the TCRdb table keeps only in-frame clones and is missing some. The table includes about 120,000 clones, roughly 82% detected once. The chain employs TRBV5-1 and TRBJ2-5; D might be TRBD2 (5 bases). The sequence was collected from a woman younger than 35 in good health and CMV-seronegative. Sequenced material: PBMCs. Here the CDR3 DNA reads TGCGCCAGCAGCTTGGGCCGTGAGCCCCGGGGAGAGACCCAGTACTTC. It specifies CASSLGREPRGETQYF.